This T cell receptor (beta chain) was retrieved from a study of blood T cell repertoires in COVID-19. Study summary: Material from acute and convalescent COVID-19 was sourced from the United States, Italy and Spain.

Authors' analysis steps: Amplification of reference gene primers was used by the study to estimate nucleated cell counts. Some clones are missing from TCRdb's copy, which holds only in-frame ones; the method was immunoSEQ multiplex PCR. That table furnishes V, J and clone size, whereas the DNA furnished D and trimming. The table records about 360,000 clones, around 87% of them present only once. V was trimmed by 3 bases and J by 6 bases, leaving 22 bases between them. Germline V gene data show CDR1 as SEHNR and CDR2 as FQNEAQ (reference sequence). This CDR3 comprises 17 residues. The material sequenced was peripheral blood. J is TRBJ2-3 and V is TRBV7-9; D is possibly TRBD1 (5 bases). This TCR was recovered from a human donor in a cohort sampled during active COVID-19. The CDR3 sequence: CASSFENRGVGADTQYF. The CDR3 coding sequence is TGTGCCAGCAGCTTTGAGAACCGAGGTGTTGGGGCGGATACGCAGTATTTT.